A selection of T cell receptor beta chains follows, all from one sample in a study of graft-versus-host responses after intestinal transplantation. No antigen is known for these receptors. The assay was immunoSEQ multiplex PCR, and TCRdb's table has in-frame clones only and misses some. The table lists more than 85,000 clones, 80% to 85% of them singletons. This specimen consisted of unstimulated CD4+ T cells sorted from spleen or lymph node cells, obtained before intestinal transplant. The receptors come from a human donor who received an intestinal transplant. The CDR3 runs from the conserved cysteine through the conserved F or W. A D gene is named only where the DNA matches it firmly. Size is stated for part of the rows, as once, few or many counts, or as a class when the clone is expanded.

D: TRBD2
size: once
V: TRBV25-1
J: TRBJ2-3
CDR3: CATQLAGVTDTQYF
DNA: TGTGCCACCCAACTAGCGGGAGTAACAGATACGCAGTATTTT

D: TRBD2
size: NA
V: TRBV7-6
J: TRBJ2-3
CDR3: CASSSSGRAADTQYF
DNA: TGTGCCAGCAGCAGTAGCGGGAGGGCCGCCGATACGCAGTATTTT

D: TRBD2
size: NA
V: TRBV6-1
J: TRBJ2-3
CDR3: CASSRTSGDTDTQYF
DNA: TGTGCCAGCAGCAGGACTAGCGGGGACACAGATACGCAGTATTTT

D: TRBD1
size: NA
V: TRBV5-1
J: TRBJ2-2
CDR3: CASSYYRGIDTGELFF
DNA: TGCGCCAGCAGCTATTACAGGGGGATCGACACCGGGGAGCTGTTTTTT

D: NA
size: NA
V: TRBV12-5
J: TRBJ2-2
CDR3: CASGLGGGPVGELFF
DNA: TGTGCTAGTGGTTTAGGGGGAGGGCCCGTCGGGGAGCTGTTTTTT

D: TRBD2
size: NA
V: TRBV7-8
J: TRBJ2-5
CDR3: CASSSAGTSGETQYF
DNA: TGTGCCAGCAGCTCCGCCGGGACTAGCGGAGAGACCCAGTACTTC

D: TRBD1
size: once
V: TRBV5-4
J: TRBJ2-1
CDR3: CASSLLQGKDDEQFF
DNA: TGTGCCAGCAGCCTCTTACAGGGGAAGGACGATGAGCAGTTCTTC

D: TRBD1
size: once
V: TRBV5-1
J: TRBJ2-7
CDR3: CASSLGPTGTGVYEQYF
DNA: TGCGCCAGCAGCTTGGGGCCAACCGGGACAGGAGTCTACGAACAGTACTTC

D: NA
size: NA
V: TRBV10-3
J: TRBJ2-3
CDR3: CAISESYRTDTQYF
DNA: TGTGCCATCAGTGAGTCCTATCGCACAGATACGCAGTATTTT

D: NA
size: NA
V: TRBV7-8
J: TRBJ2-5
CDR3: CASSLNGQQETQYF
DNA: TGTGCCAGCAGCTTAAACGGACAGCAAGAGACCCAGTACTTC

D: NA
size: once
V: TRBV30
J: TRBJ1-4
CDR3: CAWKPPGAEKLFF
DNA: TGTGCCTGGAAACCACCGGGAGCCGAAAAACTGTTTTTT

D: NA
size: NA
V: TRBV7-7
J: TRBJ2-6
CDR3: CASSQLNKCQSRANVLTF
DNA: TGTGCCAGCAGCCAGTTAAATAAGTGCCAAAGTCGGGCCAACGTCCTGACTTTC

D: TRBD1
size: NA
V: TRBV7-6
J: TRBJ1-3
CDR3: CASSSGQGANSGNTIYF
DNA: TGTGCCAGCAGCTCGGGACAGGGGGCGAACTCTGGAAACACCATATATTTT

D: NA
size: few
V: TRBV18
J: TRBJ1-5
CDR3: CASSADGSQPQHF
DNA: TGTGCCAGCTCAGCGGACGGGAGTCAGCCCCAGCATTTT

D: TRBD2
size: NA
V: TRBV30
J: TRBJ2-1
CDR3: CAWSGTSGGRYNEQFF
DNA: TGTGCCTGGAGTGGGACTAGCGGGGGGCGCTACAATGAGCAGTTCTTC

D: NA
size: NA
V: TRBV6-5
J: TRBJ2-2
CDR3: CASSNGLLNTGELFF
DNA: TGTGCCAGCAGCAACGGACTTCTGAACACCGGGGAGCTGTTTTTT

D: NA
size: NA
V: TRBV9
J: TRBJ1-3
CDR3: CASSAGYSGNTIYF
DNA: TGTGCCAGCAGCGCAGGCTACTCTGGAAACACCATATATTTT